Given below is one TCR beta chain in context. Its antigen is currently unknown. The entry originates in a study of beta chain features in type 1 diabetes. Across the study: Patients were similar to healthy donors in age and gender (as well as in cell yields). Whole-study results and caveats: People with Type 1 diabetes carried modestly yet significantly shorter TCRB CDR3s in all four CD4+ subsets. The question of HLA type influencing TCRB rearrangement was one that remained unresolved here.

As every portion of the isolated RNA was reverse transcribed, the sequencing read expressed TCRB transcripts. Clones were read by immunoSEQ multiplex PCR, and TCRdb kept only the in-frame ones, dropping some. The repertoire holds a few hundred thousand clones, with roughly 13% as singletons. The CDR3 loop spans 15 amino acids. CDR1 is LNHDA and CDR2 is SQIVND in the germline V gene (reference sequence). V lost 4 bases to trimming and J lost 3 bases; unmatched junction nucleotides: 5. Sequences were obtained from naive CD4+ T cells from blood. This TCR was sampled from a man aged 18 to 29 in good health. The V call is TRBV19, the J call TRBJ2-1; 8 bases fit TRBD2. The CDR3 loop reads CASSKTSEIYNEQFF. The CDR3 nucleotides are TGTGCCAGTAGTAAGACTAGCGAGATCTACAATGAGCAGTTCTTC. The full variable domain, rest sourced from reference TRBV19 and TRBJ2-1, is DGGITQSPKYLFRKEGQNVTLSCEQNLNHDAMYWYRQDPGQGLRLIYYSQIVNDFQKGDIAEGYSVSREKKESFPLTVTSAQKNPTAFYLCASSKTSEIYNEQFFGPGTRLTVL.